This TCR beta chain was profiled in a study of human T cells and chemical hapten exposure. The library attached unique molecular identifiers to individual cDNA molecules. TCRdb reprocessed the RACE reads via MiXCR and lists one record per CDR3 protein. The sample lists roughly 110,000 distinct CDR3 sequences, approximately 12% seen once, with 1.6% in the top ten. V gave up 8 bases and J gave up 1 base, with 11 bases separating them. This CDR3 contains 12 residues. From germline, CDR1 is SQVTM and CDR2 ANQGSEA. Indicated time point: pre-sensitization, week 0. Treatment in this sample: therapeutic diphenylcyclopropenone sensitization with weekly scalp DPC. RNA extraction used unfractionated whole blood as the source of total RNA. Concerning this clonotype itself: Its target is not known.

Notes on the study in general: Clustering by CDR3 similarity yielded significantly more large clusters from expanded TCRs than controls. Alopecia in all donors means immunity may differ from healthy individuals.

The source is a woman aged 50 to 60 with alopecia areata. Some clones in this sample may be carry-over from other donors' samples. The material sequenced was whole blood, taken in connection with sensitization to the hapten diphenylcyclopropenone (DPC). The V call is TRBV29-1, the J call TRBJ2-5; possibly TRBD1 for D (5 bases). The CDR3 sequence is CSTLTAQETQYF. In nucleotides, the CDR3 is TGCAGCACGTTGACAGCCCAAGAGACCCAGTACTTC. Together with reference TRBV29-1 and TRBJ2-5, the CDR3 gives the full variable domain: SAVISQKPSRDICQRGTSLTIQCQVDSQVTMMFWYRQQPGQSLTLIATANQGSEATYESGFVIDKFPISRPNLTFSTLTVSNMSPEDSSIYLCSTLTAQETQYFGPGTRLLVL.